A selection of T cell receptor beta chains follows, all from one sample in a study of T cells in Graves' hyperthyroidism and ophthalmopathy. One entry per CDR3 protein results from TCRdb running MiXCR on the multiplex PCR reads. The repertoire includes around 760,000 distinct CDR3 sequences, 35% of them detected once, and 30% to 40% sits in the top ten. Input material: blood. The receptors were gathered from a woman in her thirties or forties with Graves' hyperthyroidism. The CDR3 runs from the conserved cysteine through the conserved F or W. The order of the fields is CDR3 protein, V gene.

CDR3 protein: CASSERDSSSYEQYF
V gene: TRBV25-1

CDR3 protein: CASSYSLIGGYTF
V gene: TRBV6-5

CDR3 protein: CAGSRTSEEYF
V gene: TRBV12-3/TRBV12-4

CDR3 protein: CAWSAGTGNTIYF
V gene: TRBV30

CDR3 protein: CASSGHPNTEAFF
V gene: TRBV2

CDR3 protein: CASSPAGESLGEQYF
V gene: TRBV6-5

CDR3 protein: CASRHTTYEQYF
V gene: TRBV12-3/TRBV12-4

CDR3 protein: CASSSQGAAGYGYTF
V gene: TRBV15

CDR3 protein: CSARQTGINYGYTF
V gene: TRBV20-1

CDR3 protein: CSVELTTGGQETQYF
V gene: TRBV29-1

CDR3 protein: CASSGQGIAHF
V gene: TRBV28

CDR3 protein: CASSFHGIRYTF
V gene: TRBV7-2

CDR3 protein: CSARGRQGQETQYF
V gene: TRBV20-1

CDR3 protein: CATSSRGNQPQHF
V gene: TRBV15

CDR3 protein: CASSFVHQRNYGYTF
V gene: TRBV19

CDR3 protein: CSARDPLRASGANVLTF
V gene: TRBV20-1

CDR3 protein: CASSLGLENEQFF
V gene: TRBV7-9

CDR3 protein: CSYTSGGSYEQYF
V gene: TRBV29-1

CDR3 protein: CASSFFRGRSDGYTF
V gene: TRBV5-1

CDR3 protein: CASSQDGTGVKTQYF
V gene: TRBV4-3

CDR3 protein: CSAQMFLETSGGSRETQYF
V gene: TRBV20-1

CDR3 protein: CASSVEGTGDYGYTF
V gene: TRBV9

CDR3 protein: CASSLVGHHDTEASF
V gene: TRBV5-1

CDR3 protein: CAISGQGKSGANVLTF
V gene: TRBV10-3

CDR3 protein: CASSQGLRAFF
V gene: TRBV3-1

CDR3 protein: CATRRDSNTGELFF
V gene: TRBV24-1

CDR3 protein: CASSSIAGAGGEQYF
V gene: TRBV13

CDR3 protein: CASSLSGGSYNEQFF
V gene: TRBV11-1

CDR3 protein: CASSFRLADTDTQYF
V gene: TRBV7-9

CDR3 protein: CSAEWTSGMDTQYF
V gene: TRBV20-1

CDR3 protein: CASSLGTGIGAFF
V gene: TRBV5-1

CDR3 protein: CASTLGGDTGGRDGYTF
V gene: TRBV7-6

CDR3 protein: CASSSGTGSNEKLFF
V gene: TRBV7-9

CDR3 protein: CASNKRTEAFF
V gene: TRBV6-5

CDR3 protein: CASSYSNSGYEQYF
V gene: TRBV12-3/TRBV12-4

CDR3 protein: CATSDWGYTGELFF
V gene: TRBV24-1

CDR3 protein: CASSQDPTRLTPVEQYF
V gene: TRBV4-3

CDR3 protein: CASGPGSNVLTF
V gene: TRBV6-1

CDR3 protein: CASSEGGGAQQETQYF
V gene: TRBV2

CDR3 protein: CSVYLLRISATEAFF
V gene: TRBV29-1

CDR3 protein: CASNVRGRDEKLFF
V gene: TRBV12-3/TRBV12-4

CDR3 protein: CASSLVVVSVDSRDAFF
V gene: TRBV7-9

CDR3 protein: CASSIVPGGHQPQHF
V gene: TRBV19

CDR3 protein: CASSVNRGTGGSPLHF
V gene: TRBV2

CDR3 protein: CASSRTSGVQETQYF
V gene: TRBV7-2

CDR3 protein: CASSSSRTEANYGYTF
V gene: TRBV9

CDR3 protein: CASSLGGESYNEQFF
V gene: TRBV5-1

CDR3 protein: CASREGPYEQYF
V gene: TRBV2

CDR3 protein: CASSLAASGTGGYTF
V gene: TRBV7-2